Described below is a single TCR beta chain sequence and its context. Original analysis: Counts of nucleated cells, estimated from reference gene primer amplification, were obtained. Assay: immunoSEQ multiplex PCR; the TCRdb copy retains only in-frame clones and omits some. V and J calls and clone size follow that table, whereas D and trimming were derived from the DNA. The sample carries some 200,000 clones, over 70% recorded once. The sample originates from a study of blood T cell repertoires in COVID-19. Study-level background: Spain, Italy and the United States supplied samples that represented acute and convalescent COVID-19. The cDNA or gDNA used as material had been derived from T cells, B-cell-depleted T cells, or PBMCs.

The V gene's germline CDR1 is SGHRS and CDR2 YFSETQ. Trimming left V 1 base short and J 10 bases short, with 8 bases between. The CDR3 consists of 12 residues. Material: peripheral blood. The sequence came from a woman between 65 and 79 years old with acute or convalescent COVID-19. The J gene is TRBJ1-4, the V gene TRBV5-1, with TRBD1 as a possible D gene (5 bases). CDR3 sequence reads: CASSLFGGKLFF. The CDR3 nucleotides are TGCGCCAGCAGCTTGTTCGGGGGAAAACTGTTTTTT.